Below are 17 T cell receptor beta chains sequenced from a single sample in a study of CD8 T cells in ankylosing spondylitis. Each CDR3 protein gets one entry after TCRdb re-called the 5' RACE reads with MiXCR. The sample consists of fewer than 400,000 distinct CDR3 sequences, approximately 20% of them appearing once. These receptors lack a known antigen. Broader study findings: Blood from ankylosing spondylitis patients appeared to carry a characteristic roughly 8-variant TCR beta motif.

The sequenced material came from blood, either unsorted or a sorted T cell fraction (not recorded which). All receptors derive from a male donor with ankylosing spondylitis.

This clonotype was recorded a few times. The chain couples TRBV7-3 to TRBJ2-1; 9 bases match TRBD2. Per the germline V gene, CDR1 is SGHTA and CDR2 is FQGTGA. The V segment lost 6 bases and the J segment 9 bases; nucleotides outside the gene matches: 6. CDR3 length: 13 amino acids. The CDR3 loop reads CASRAGGDTEQFF. In nucleotides, the CDR3 is TGTGCCAGCAGGGCGGGGGGGGACACTGAGCAGTTCTTC.

This clonotype has a handful of counts. This chain links TRBV3-1 with TRBJ2-4; D is ambiguous. Germline V gene data show CDR1 as LGHDT and CDR2 as YNNKEL (reference sequence). This CDR3 contains 12 residues. Between the trimmed V and J ends, which lost 3 bases and 7 bases, there was a span of 7 bases. The CDR3 bases are TGTGCCAGCAGCCATAATTTGAACATTCAGTACTTC. Encoded protein: CASSHNLNIQYF.

The rearrangement links TRBV24-1 to TRBJ2-1; 13 bases agree with TRBD2. The CDR3 has 17 residues. CDR1 and CDR2 (germline): KGHDR, SFDVKD. V trimming: 3 bases; J trimming: 7 bases; junction bases outside the gene matches: 8. CDR3 loop: CATSDPAGLAGVNEQFF. The CDR3, as DNA: TGTGCCACCAGTGATCCCGCCGGACTAGCGGGAGTAAATGAGCAGTTCTTC.

This clonotype was seen a handful of times. The genes are TRBV4-3 and TRBJ2-5; D may be TRBD2 (6 bases). The V gene lost 0 bases and the J gene lost 4 bases, with 12 bases spanning the gap. This CDR3 contains 15 residues. CDR1 and CDR2 from the germline V gene are LGHNA and YSLEER. CDR3 bases: TGCGCCAGCAGCCAAGATATCGGGAGAGGAGAGACCCAGTACTTC. This encodes CASSQDIGRGETQYF.

This clonotype was found a few times. The gene calls are TRBV27 and TRBJ2-7; D not certain. The V and J ends lost 2 bases and 5 bases respectively, with 10 bases between them. There are 13 residues in the CDR3. From germline, CDR1 is MNHEY and CDR2 SMNVEV (reference sequence). In DNA form, the CDR3 reads TGTGCCAGCAGTTTAAAAGTTGTCCACGAGCAGTACTTC. Translation: CASSLKVVHEQYF.

This chain connects TRBV5-6 to TRBJ2-4; 9 bases are a match to TRBD2. From germline, CDR1 is SGHDT and CDR2 YYEEEE. With 1 base clipped from V and 2 bases from J, the junction kept 7 bases outside the gene matches. The CDR3 has 17 residues. In nucleotides, the CDR3 is TGTGCCAGCAGCTTGCTGGCGGGAGGGTGGACCAAAAACATTCAGTACTTC. This translates into CASSLLAGGWTKNIQYF.

The V gene is TRBV3-1, the J gene TRBJ2-5; D is unresolved. Germline lookup yields CDR1 LGHDT and CDR2 YNNKEL (reference sequence). CDR3 length: 12 residues. Trimming took 5 bases from V and 7 from J, leaving 11 bases between them. This CDR3 is CASSADFGTQYF. The DNA for the CDR3 is TGTGCCAGCAGCGCTGATTTCGGGACCCAGTACTTC.

The chain joins TRBV20-1 to TRBJ2-3, with D tentatively TRBD1 (6 bases). V was cut by 4 bases and J by 6 bases, with 8 bases left in between. The V gene's germline CDR1 is DFQATT and CDR2 SNEGSKA (reference sequence). The CDR3 runs 11 residues. CDR3 sequence: CSATQGDTQYF. The CDR3 region has the DNA TGCAGTGCTACCCAGGGGGATACGCAGTATTTT.

About this clonotype: An end of the junction differs from the germline gene, which may be a read error. This chain joins TRBV5-6 and TRBJ2-7; the match to TRBD2 covers 10 bases. The CDR3 extends over 16 amino acids. CDR1 is SGHDT and CDR2 is YYEEEE in the germline V gene. CDR3 nucleotides: TGTGCCAGCATCTTGGTCGACGGGACTAGCGTAATCGAGCAGTACTTC. It specifies CASILVDGTSVIEQYF.

V usage is TRBV10-3 and J usage is TRBJ2-1; 8 bases are a match to TRBD1. The CDR3 contains 15 residues. V was pared by 4 bases and J by 6 bases, with 8 bases of the junction left unmatched. Per germline, CDR1 ENHRY and CDR2 SYGVKD. CDR3 nucleotide sequence: TGTGCCATCAGTGCGGGACAGGCCCGAGGCAATGAGCAGTTCTTC. Its translation is CAISAGQARGNEQFF.

This clonotype was seen more than once but under ten times. This rearrangement joins TRBV5-1 to TRBJ2-5, with no clear D. The CDR3 runs to 13 residues. V shed 2 bases and J shed 1 base, with 6 bases lying between them. Looked up from germline, CDR1 is SGHRS and CDR2 is YFSETQ. The CDR3 nucleotides read TGCGCCAGCAGCTTTCAGAGCCAAGAGACCCAGTACTTC. It encodes CASSFQSQETQYF.

The genes are TRBV18 and TRBJ1-1, with unresolved D. This CDR3 contains 15 residues. Germline V CDR1 and CDR2: KGHSH, LQKENI. V was clipped by 2 bases and J by 6 bases, with 16 bases between them. The CDR3 bases are TGTGCCAGCTCACCAGTTCGTTCCGGGGTTTCTGAAGCTTTCTTT. Protein: CASSPVRSGVSEAFF.

The chain recombines TRBV20-1 with TRBJ2-2, with D maybe TRBD2 (6 bases). Germline-derived CDR1 and CDR2 are DFQATT and SNEGSKA (reference sequence). V was cut by 2 bases and J by 0 bases, with 13 bases left in between. The CDR3 spans 16 residues. CDR3 sequence reads: CSARSAGLSNTGELFF. DNA for the CDR3: TGCAGTGCTAGATCCGCGGGGCTATCGAACACCGGGGAGCTGTTTTTT.

This clonotype appeared a single time. The chain combines TRBV6-1 with TRBJ1-5; a weak D match, TRBD1 (5 bases). The ends were cut back, 0 bases at V and 6 bases at J, with 15 bases in the middle. The CDR3 spans 16 residues. Looked up from germline, CDR1 is MNHNS and CDR2 is SASEGT. The CDR3 DNA reads TGTGCCAGCAGTGAAGCGCAATCAGGGATCAGTCAGCCCCAGCATTTT. Translation gives CASSEAQSGISQPQHF.

This clonotype has more than one count but fewer than ten. V usage is TRBV27 and J usage is TRBJ2-7; D is unclear. The length of the CDR3 is 13 residues. The V end lost 10 bases, the J end lost 2 bases, and 15 bases lay between the germline ends. Germline-derived CDR1 and CDR2 are MNHEY and SMNVEV (reference sequence). CDR3 in amino acids: CATSGHSTYEQYF. Here the CDR3 DNA reads TGTGCCACCTCAGGTCACAGTACCTACGAGCAGTACTTC.

V usage is TRBV5-4 and J usage is TRBJ2-1, with a possible D match to TRBD2 (5 bases). Trimming left V 0 bases short and J 8 bases short, with 18 bases between. The CDR3 totals 16 residues. Germline CDR1 SGHNT, CDR2 YYREEE (reference sequence). The CDR3 DNA sequence: TGTGCCAGCAGCTTGGGGCTAGCAGGAGAGGGCGATGAGCAGTTCTTC. Residues: CASSLGLAGEGDEQFF.

This chain uses TRBV7-9 with TRBJ1-1; D unresolved. CDR3 length: 15 residues. The germline gives CDR1 SEHNR, CDR2 FQNEAQ (reference sequence). Trimming shortened V by 1 base and J by 4 bases, and 13 bases separated the two germline ends. As DNA, the CDR3 is TGTGCCAGCAGCTTAGGTGCGGGGAAGGGCACTGAAGCTTTCTTT. This translates into CASSLGAGKGTEAFF.